The 32 T cell receptor beta chains given below trace back to one sample, sequenced in a study of T cell clonality in common variable immunodeficiency. Sequencing was performed with immunoSEQ multiplex PCR; in TCRdb, only in-frame clones are kept and a portion is missing. The sample shows around 57,000 clones, none of them appearing just once. The sequencing sample was made of peripheral blood mononuclear cells. Receptors were obtained from a person aged 18 to 75 in good health.

This clone has a count of ten or more. With the read ending 3 residues before the CDR3 end, the germline J gene is used to fill in that end. The chain uses TRBV20-1 and TRBJ2-7; 7 positions agree with TRBD2. Germline V CDR1 and CDR2: DFQATT, SNEGSKA (reference sequence). After removal of 4 bases from V and 3 bases from J, the junction contained 3 bases not matched to a gene. The CDR3 totals 12 residues. The CDR3 sequence: CSAKQRDYEQYF. Incomplete CDR3 DNA: TGCAGTGCTAAACAGCGGGACTACGAG.

With regard to this clone: The CDR3 extends 3 residues past the end of the read, so its final part is completed from the germline J gene. J is TRBJ2-1 and V is TRBV20-1, with D uncertain. The germline V and J ends were trimmed by 6 bases and 0 bases, with 12 bases remaining between them. The germline gives CDR1 DFQATT, CDR2 SNEGSKA (reference sequence). This CDR3 region has 14 residues. The DNA read from the CDR3 is TGCAGTGCCTTGGGCCCGAACTCCTACAATGAG. Translation: CSALGPNSYNE. The whole CDR3 sequence is CSALGPNSYNEQFF.

The sample holds many counts of this clone. Sequencing ends 3 residues short of the CDR3 end; the germline J gene provides the rest. The chain employs TRBV13 and TRBJ2-7; the D gene is possibly TRBD1 (6 bases). The CDR3 consists of 13 residues. V lost 5 bases and J lost 4, with 12 bases in between. Germline CDR1 and CDR2: PRHDT and FYEKMQ (reference sequence). The CDR3 reads CASSTGQIYEQYF. CDR3 DNA, as far as it was read: TGTGCCAGCAGCACGGGACAAATTTACGAG.

In its sample, this clone was seen many times. The CDR3 end falls 3 residues outside the read, so it is completed with the germline J gene. The chain links TRBV7-9 to TRBJ1-6; TRBD1 matches at 10 bases. The J segment lost 9 bases and the V segment lost 5 bases, leaving 7 bases of the junction unmatched. Germline V gene sequence: CDR1 SEHNR, CDR2 FQNEAQ (reference sequence). The CDR3 has 15 residues. The CDR3 loop is CASSARQGASSPLHF. The sequenced part of the CDR3 DNA is TGTGCCAGCAGCGCGAGACAGGGGGCGAGTTCACCC.

This clone was seen many times. The CDR3 is cut off 3 residues early in the read; its end comes from the germline J gene. The chain links TRBV6-2 or TRBV6-3 to TRBJ2-7, with a weak D call TRBD2 (6 bases). V was cut by 5 bases and J by 3 bases, with 17 bases left in between. Germline values: CDR1 MNHEY, CDR2 SVGEGT. The CDR3 contains 15 residues. The DNA read from the CDR3 is TGTGCCAGCAGTCCCCTGGGGGGTGACGTCTACGAG. Encoded protein: CASSPLGGDVYE. The full CDR3 protein is CASSPLGGDVYEQYF.

This clone was seen many times. The sequenced fragment ends 3 residues before the CDR3 boundary, so the rest is inferred from the germline J gene. The V and J genes are TRBV6-4 and TRBJ2-2, with a possible D match to TRBD1 (6 bases). Deletions cut 3 bases from V and 5 bases from J, with 10 bases between. The CDR3 runs 14 residues. Germline-derived CDR1 and CDR2 are MRHNA and SNTAGT. The CDR3 spells CASSDLGATGELFF. CDR3 bases read: TGTGCCAGCAGTGATTTGGGGGCTACCGGGGAG.

This clone was observed at least ten times. The read stops 3 residues short of the end of the CDR3; the missing end is completed from the germline J gene. The V and J genes are TRBV2 and TRBJ2-7; D is uncertain. Germline-derived CDR1 and CDR2 are SNHLY and FYNNEI. The CDR3 spans 11 residues. Trimming removed 2 bases at V and 3 bases at J, with 2 bases between. The CDR3 loop is CASSELYEQYF. The sequenced CDR3 bases are TGTGCCAGCAGTGAACTCTACGAG.

The sample holds many counts of this clone. The read comes to an end 3 residues before the CDR3 does, leaving the germline J gene to fill in the end. V usage is TRBV7-2 and J usage is TRBJ2-5; TRBD1 matches at 9 bases. CDR1 is SGHTA and CDR2 is FQGNSA in the germline V gene. Germline trimming cut 5 bases from V and 6 bases from J; bases unmatched to any gene: 7. There are 14 residues in the CDR3. CDR3 sequence reads: CASSPGQGRQTQYF. Partial CDR3 DNA: TGTGCCAGCAGCCCCGGACAGGGGCGTCAGACC.

At least ten counts were recorded for this clone. The CDR3 end lies 3 residues beyond the end of the read and is filled in from the germline J gene. V gene TRBV7-9 combines with J gene TRBJ1-4; D may be TRBD1 (5 bases). Germline CDR1 and CDR2: SEHNR and FQNEAQ (reference sequence). Trimming took 1 base from V and 7 from J, leaving 13 bases between them. CDR3 length: 15 residues. The CDR3 bases that were read are TGTGCCAGCAGCTTAGTAAAGGGACTAGGTGAAAAA. It yields the protein CASSLVKGLGEK. The entire CDR3 reads CASSLVKGLGEKLFF. Full variable domain (outside the CDR3, taken from reference TRBV7-9 and TRBJ1-4): DTGVSQNPRHKITKRGQNVTFRCDPISEHNRLYWYRQTLGQGPEFLTYFQNEAQLEKSRLLSDRFSAERPKGSFSTLEIQRTEQGDSAMYLCASSLVKGLGEKLFFGSGTQLSVL.

This clone has just a few counts. The sequenced fragment ends 3 residues before the CDR3 boundary, so the rest is inferred from the germline J gene. This rearrangement joins TRBV20-1 to TRBJ2-3, with D unclear. The CDR3 contains 12 residues. V was pared by 3 bases and J by 2 bases, with 6 bases between. The germline V gene has CDR1 DFQATT and CDR2 SNEGSKA (reference sequence). The CDR3 is CSASSFTDTQYF. Partial CDR3 DNA: TGCAGTGCTAGTTCCTTCACAGATACG.

This clone was detected only a few times. The part of the CDR3 DNA that was read is TGTGCCAGCAGTTTGTGGGACAGCCCCTACGAG. Translation gives CASSLWDSPYE. The whole CDR3 region reads CASSLWDSPYEQYF. V is TRBV7-6 and J is TRBJ2-7; 7 bases map to TRBD1. The read halts 3 residues ahead of the CDR3 end, with the missing end drawn from the germline J gene. This CDR3 contains 14 residues. With 6 bases clipped from V and 2 bases from J, the junction kept 7 bases outside the gene matches. CDR1 and CDR2 (germline): SGHVS, FNYEAQ.

This clone was seen many times. The CDR3 extends 3 residues past the end of the read, so its final part is completed from the germline J gene. The chain couples TRBV5-1 to TRBJ2-7, with a tentative D call TRBD2 (5 bases). Per the germline V gene, CDR1 is SGHRS and CDR2 is YFSETQ. CDR3 size: 16 residues. V lost 9 bases and J 3 bases, leaving 25 bases between the germline ends. This CDR3 reads CATPETALEPDYEQYF. The sequenced CDR3 bases are TGCGCCACCCCCGAGACCGCACTAGAACCGGACTACGAG.

Of note for this clone: An end of the junction differs from the germline gene, which may be a read error. The sequenced fragment ends 3 residues before the CDR3 boundary, so the rest is inferred from the germline J gene. The chain has TRBV5-1 and TRBJ2-3; D gene unclear. CDR1 is SGHRS and CDR2 is YFSETQ in the germline V gene. The CDR3 is made up of 12 amino acids. This chain's CDR3 is CASRENTDAQYF. The CDR3 bases that were read are TGCGCCAGCAGAGAGAACACAGATGCG.

This clone has a handful of counts. The CDR3 is cut off 3 residues early in the read; its end comes from the germline J gene. The V and J genes are TRBV11-2 and TRBJ1-2; 8 nucleotides line up with TRBD1. The J segment lost 7 bases and the V segment lost 5 bases, leaving 3 bases of the junction unmatched. The CDR3 length is 12 residues. Germline V gene lookup returns CDR1 SGHAT and CDR2 FQNNGV. CDR3: CASSPDRVGYTF. Incomplete CDR3 DNA: TGTGCCAGCAGCCCGGACAGGGTTGGC.

This clone was seen at least ten times. The read ends 3 residues shy of where the CDR3 ends; the end is completed using the germline J gene. The V call is TRBV6-2 or TRBV6-3, the J call TRBJ2-1; 11 nucleotides match TRBD1. Looked up from germline, CDR1 is MNHEY and CDR2 is SVGEGT. The CDR3 length is 15 residues. V lost 4 bases, J lost 8 bases, and 7 bases stayed unmatched. CDR3 amino acids: CASSSGQGAADEQFF. CDR3 DNA (partial): TGTGCCAGCAGTTCAGGACAGGGGGCAGCGGATGAG.

This clone was observed many times. The CDR3 is cut off 3 residues early in the read; its end comes from the germline J gene. The chain links TRBV18 to TRBJ2-1; TRBD1 aligns across 12 bases. CDR3 length: 16 amino acids. With V trimmed by 4 bases and J by 9 bases, 10 bases remained unmatched. Germline V lookup: CDR1 KGHSH, CDR2 LQKENI. CDR3 protein: CASSLQRGTGGFEQFF. CDR3 DNA, as far as it was read: TGTGCCAGCTCACTACAACGCGGGACAGGGGGCTTTGAG.

This clone was seen repeatedly, ten times or more. The sequenced fragment ends 3 residues before the CDR3 boundary, so the rest is inferred from the germline J gene. The V gene is TRBV2, the J gene TRBJ2-1, with 9 bases that match TRBD2. Germline V lookup: CDR1 SNHLY, CDR2 FYNNEI. V shed 5 bases, J shed 4 bases, and the junction held 6 bases outside the gene matches. The CDR3 sequence is 15 residues long. The covered CDR3 bases are TGTGCCAGCAGTACAGCGGGAGGTCGATACAATGAG. Translated, it gives CASSTAGGRYNE. The whole CDR3 reads CASSTAGGRYNEQFF. The full variable domain, rest sourced from reference TRBV2 and TRBJ2-1, is EPEVTQTPSHQVTQMGQEVILRCVPISNHLYFYWYRQILGQKVEFLVSFYNNEISEKSEIFDDQFSVERPDGSNFTLKIRSTKLEDSAMYFCASSTAGGRYNEQFFGPGTRLTVL.

This clone was seen ten or more times. CDR3 loop: CASSLGTASTDTQYF. The part of the CDR3 DNA that was read is TGTGCCAGCAGCTTAGGGACAGCTAGCACAGATACG. The V and J genes are TRBV7-7 and TRBJ2-3; D may be TRBD1 (6 bases). The CDR3 goes on 3 residues after the read ends, and that part is filled in from the germline J gene. In germline, CDR1 is SSHAT, CDR2 FNYEAQ (reference sequence). The CDR3 extends over 15 amino acids. Trimming removed 1 base from V and 0 bases from J, with 8 bases in between.

This clone was seen ten or more times. The CDR3 is cut off 3 residues early in the read; its end comes from the germline J gene. The chain has TRBV10-3 and TRBJ1-2, with D unclear. CDR3 size: 15 residues. The germline CDR1 and CDR2 sequences are ENHRY and SYGVKD. The ends were cut back, 7 bases at V and 0 bases at J, with 15 bases in the middle. The CDR3 loop is CAITQESPTNYGYTF. CDR3 DNA, as far as it was read: TGTGCCATCACCCAGGAGAGCCCAACTAACTATGGC.

This clone turned up a few times. The read ends 3 residues shy of where the CDR3 ends; the end is completed using the germline J gene. In the same sample, other DNA sequences code for this CDR3. V usage is TRBV7-6 and J usage is TRBJ1-1; tentatively, D is TRBD1 (6 bases). Looked up from germline, CDR1 is SGHVS and CDR2 is FNYEAQ. This CDR3 is 14 amino acids long. The CDR3 reads CASSYSSGEETAFF. CDR3 bases read: TGTGCCAGCAGCTACTCCTCAGGGGAGGAGACC.

In this sample, this clone turned up many times. The read comes to an end 3 residues before the CDR3 does, leaving the germline J gene to fill in the end. V and J are TRBV2 and TRBJ2-7; D remains ambiguous. The CDR3 length is 11 residues. V was cut by 5 bases and J by 3 bases, with 5 bases left in between. Germline V CDR1 and CDR2: SNHLY, FYNNEI. CDR3 loop: CASSLYYEQYF. The part of the CDR3 DNA that was read is TGTGCCAGCAGTCTTTACTACGAG.

This clone was counted ten times or more. The DNA ends 3 residues before the CDR3 does, and the rest of the CDR3 is filled in from the germline J gene. The chain has TRBV5-6 and TRBJ1-1, with a tentative D call TRBD1 (5 bases). The CDR3 is made up of 15 amino acids. Between the trimmed V and J ends, which lost 1 base and 1 base, there was a span of 11 bases. Germline CDR1 and CDR2: SGHDT and YYEEEE. The sequenced CDR3 bases are TGTGCCAGCAGCTTGCAGGGCCTTGCGAACACTGAA. It codes for CASSLQGLANTE. The full-length CDR3 reads as CASSLQGLANTEAFF.

This clone has a handful of counts. Read coverage stops 3 residues before the CDR3 terminus; the germline J gene supplies the remainder. The chain employs TRBV7-8 and TRBJ2-5; D tentatively fits TRBD1 or TRBD2 (6 bases each). Trimming took off 5 bases at V and 4 bases at J, with 11 bases between the two ends. The CDR3 is 13 residues long. CDR1 is SGHVS and CDR2 is FQNEAQ in the germline V gene. The DNA read from the CDR3 is TGTGCCAGCAGCACACAGGGAGGAGAGACC. Its translation is CASSTQGGET. The whole CDR3 region reads CASSTQGGETQYF.

Points on this clone: Its ends do not fully match the called genes, so a read error is possible. The observed sequence ends 3 residues before the CDR3 terminus, with the missing tail filled in from the germline J gene. Within the sample, other DNA sequences also encode this same CDR3. The V gene is TRBV2, the J gene TRBJ1-6; possible D gene TRBD1, 6 bases. Germline V gives CDR1 SNHLY, CDR2 FYNNEI. The CDR3 totals 15 residues. CDR3 DNA, as far as it was read: TGCGCCAGCAGTGTATCACAGGGCGATAATTCACCC. Protein product: CASSVSQGDNSP. The CDR3 reads in full as CASSVSQGDNSPLHF.

This clone was counted many times. The read ends 3 residues shy of where the CDR3 ends; the end is completed using the germline J gene. The genes are TRBV14 and TRBJ2-1; D gene unclear. The length of the CDR3 is 13 residues. V shed 0 bases and J shed 5 bases, with 5 bases lying between them. CDR1 and CDR2 from the germline V gene are SGHDN and FVKESK. CDR3 bases read: TGTGCCAGCAGCCAAGACGCTAACAATGAG. Translated: CASSQDANNE. The CDR3 as a whole reads CASSQDANNEQFF.

This clone has more than one count but fewer than ten. Read coverage stops 3 residues before the CDR3 terminus; the germline J gene supplies the remainder. The V call is TRBV19, the J call TRBJ2-7; 16 bases map to TRBD2. This CDR3 is 16 amino acids long. Per the germline V gene, CDR1 is LNHDA and CDR2 is SQIVND (reference sequence). The junction had 5 bases not matched to a gene; V was cut back by 4 bases and J by 5 bases. The CDR3 bases that were read are TGTGCCAGTAGTACGGGACTAGCGGGAGGGCTCGACGAG. This sequence encodes CASSTGLAGGLDE. The entire CDR3 reads CASSTGLAGGLDEQYF.

This clone was recorded at least ten times. Read sequence stops 3 residues before the CDR3 end, and the germline J gene provides the missing end. The rearrangement joins TRBV2 to TRBJ2-3, with 7 bases that match TRBD2. The germline CDR1 and CDR2 sequences are SNHLY and FYNNEI. The CDR3 is 15 amino acids. Unmatched junction bases numbered 8, after V lost 7 bases and J lost 1 base. CDR3 bases read: TGTGCCAGCACTGGACTCGCGGGAGGCACAGATACG. Its protein is CASTGLAGGTDT. In full, the CDR3 is CASTGLAGGTDTQYF. Full variable domain (rest looked up from reference TRBV2 and TRBJ2-3): EPEVTQTPSHQVTQMGQEVILRCVPISNHLYFYWYRQILGQKVEFLVSFYNNEISEKSEIFDDQFSVERPDGSNFTLKIRSTKLEDSAMYFCASTGLAGGTDTQYFGPGTRLTVL.

This clone was recorded many times. The CDR3 end lies 3 residues beyond the end of the read and is filled in from the germline J gene. The V and J genes are TRBV7-3 and TRBJ2-2, with D uncertain. Germline assignment: CDR1 SGHTA and CDR2 FQGTGA. The CDR3 runs to 13 residues. V lost 4 bases and J 4 bases, leaving 7 bases between the germline ends. CDR3 bases read: TGTGCCAGCAGCTCTTTGTTCACCGGGGAG. Translated, it gives CASSSLFTGE. The whole CDR3 sequence is CASSSLFTGELFF.

This clone turned up a few times. Sequencing ends 3 residues short of the CDR3 end; the germline J gene provides the rest. The chain carries TRBV7-2 and TRBJ1-2; D is unclear. There are 13 residues in the CDR3. Germline V gene data show CDR1 as SGHTA and CDR2 as FQGNSA. The CDR3 is CASSLVRGYDYTF. Incomplete CDR3 DNA: TGTGCCAGCAGCTTAGTGCGGGGTTACGAC.

Concerning this clone: Read coverage stops 3 residues before the CDR3 terminus; the germline J gene supplies the remainder. The rearrangement links TRBV2 to TRBJ2-2; D is possibly TRBD1 (7 bases). Germline V gene sequence: CDR1 SNHLY, CDR2 FYNNEI. Trimming left V 6 bases short and J 7 bases short, with 9 bases between. This CDR3 is built from 12 residues. The CDR3 bases that were read are TGTGCCAGCAGCCAGGGGGGCGGGGAG. It codes for CASSQGGGE. The complete CDR3 sequence is CASSQGGGELFF.

This clone was recorded at least ten times. The read ends 3 residues before the CDR3 terminus; that terminus is restored from the germline J gene. The rearrangement links TRBV20-1 to TRBJ2-1, with D uncertain. The V gene's germline CDR1 is DFQATT and CDR2 SNEGSKA (reference sequence). This CDR3 has 13 amino acids. V lost 3 bases, J lost 8 bases, and 14 bases lay in between. The CDR3 sequence is CSASSAPSDEQFF. The part of the CDR3 DNA that was read is TGCAGTGCTAGTAGTGCTCCCTCGGATGAG.

Many counts were recorded for this clone. The CDR3 region is CSVDGLAGGGEQFF. The CDR3 DNA, read in part, is TGCAGCGTTGATGGACTAGCGGGAGGGGGTGAG. The chain employs TRBV29-1 and TRBJ2-1; TRBD2 agrees at 15 bases. The sequence runs out 3 residues before the end of the CDR3; the remainder is reconstructed from the germline J gene. The germline V gene has CDR1 SQVTM and CDR2 ANQGSEA. J was trimmed by 9 bases and V by 3 bases; bases with no gene match: 3. The CDR3 runs to 14 residues.